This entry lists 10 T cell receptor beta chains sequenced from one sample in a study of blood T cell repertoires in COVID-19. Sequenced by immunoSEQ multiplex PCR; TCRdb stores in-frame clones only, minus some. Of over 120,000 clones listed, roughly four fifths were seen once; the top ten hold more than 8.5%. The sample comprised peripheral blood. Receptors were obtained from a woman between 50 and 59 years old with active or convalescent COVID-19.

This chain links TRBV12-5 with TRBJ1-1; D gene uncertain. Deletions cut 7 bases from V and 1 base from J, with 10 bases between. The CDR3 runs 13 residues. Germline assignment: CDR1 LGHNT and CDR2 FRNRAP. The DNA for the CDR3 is TGTGCTAGTGCCCACCCGGGGAACACTGAAGCTTTCTTT. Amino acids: CASAHPGNTEAFF. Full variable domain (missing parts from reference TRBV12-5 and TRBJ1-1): DARVTQTPRHKVTEMGQEVTMRCQPILGHNTVFWYRQTMMQGLELLAYFRNRAPLDDSGMPKDRFSAEMPDATLATLKIQPSEPRDSAVYFCASAHPGNTEAFFGQGTRLTVV.

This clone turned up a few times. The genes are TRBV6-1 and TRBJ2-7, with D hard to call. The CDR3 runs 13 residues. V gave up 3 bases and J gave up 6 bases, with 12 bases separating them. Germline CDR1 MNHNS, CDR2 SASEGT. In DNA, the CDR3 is TGTGCCAGCAGTGAGCCCCGGCCGGGCGAGCAGTACTTC. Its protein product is CASSEPRPGEQYF.

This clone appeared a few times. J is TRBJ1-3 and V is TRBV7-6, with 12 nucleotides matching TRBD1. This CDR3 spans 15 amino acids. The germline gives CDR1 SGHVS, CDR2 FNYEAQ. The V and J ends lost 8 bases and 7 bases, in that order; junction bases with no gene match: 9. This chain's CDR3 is CASGIGTGGRNTIYF. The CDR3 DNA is TGTGCCAGCGGTATAGGGACAGGGGGCAGGAACACCATATATTTT.

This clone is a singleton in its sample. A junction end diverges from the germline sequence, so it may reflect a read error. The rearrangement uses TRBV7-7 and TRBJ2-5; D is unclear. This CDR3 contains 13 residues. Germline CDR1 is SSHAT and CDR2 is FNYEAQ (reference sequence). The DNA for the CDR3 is TGTGCTAGCACCCCCGGTCCCCGCGGGACCCAGTACTTC. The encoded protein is CASTPGPRGTQYF.

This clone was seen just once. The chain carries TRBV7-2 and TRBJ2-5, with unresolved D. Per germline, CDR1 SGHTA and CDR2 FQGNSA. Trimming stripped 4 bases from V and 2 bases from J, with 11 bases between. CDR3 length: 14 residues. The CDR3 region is CASSSSVIQETQYF. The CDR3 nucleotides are TGTGCCAGCAGCTCCTCGGTGATACAAGAGACCCAGTACTTC.

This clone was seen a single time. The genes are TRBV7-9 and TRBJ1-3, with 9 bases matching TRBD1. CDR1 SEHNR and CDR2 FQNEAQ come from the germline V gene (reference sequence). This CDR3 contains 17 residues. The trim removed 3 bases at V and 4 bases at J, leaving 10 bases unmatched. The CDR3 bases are TGTGCCAGCAGCTTCCCGGGACAGGGAATCGCCGGAAACACCATATATTTT. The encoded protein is CASSFPGQGIAGNTIYF.

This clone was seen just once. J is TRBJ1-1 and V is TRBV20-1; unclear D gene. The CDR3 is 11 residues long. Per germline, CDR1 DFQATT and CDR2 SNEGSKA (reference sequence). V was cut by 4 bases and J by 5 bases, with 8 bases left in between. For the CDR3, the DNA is TGCAGTGCTACGGGCGGGACTGAAGCTTTCTTT. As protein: CSATGGTEAFF.

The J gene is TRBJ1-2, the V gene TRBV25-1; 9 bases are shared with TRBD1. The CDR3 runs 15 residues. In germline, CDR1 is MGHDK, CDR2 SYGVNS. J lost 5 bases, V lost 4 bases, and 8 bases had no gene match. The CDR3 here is CASSGVRQGEYGYTF. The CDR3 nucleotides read TGTGCCAGCAGTGGTGTCCGACAGGGGGAGTATGGCTACACCTTC.

The CDR3 loop reads CASSDGAGSYNEQFF. The CDR3 DNA reads TGTGCCAGCAGTGACGGCGCGGGCTCCTACAATGAGCAGTTCTTC. The chain employs TRBV6-4 and TRBJ2-1, with D possibly being TRBD2 (5 bases). The CDR3 totals 15 residues. The germline V gene has CDR1 MRHNA and CDR2 SNTAGT. Trimming removed 2 bases from V and 0 bases from J, with 8 bases in between.

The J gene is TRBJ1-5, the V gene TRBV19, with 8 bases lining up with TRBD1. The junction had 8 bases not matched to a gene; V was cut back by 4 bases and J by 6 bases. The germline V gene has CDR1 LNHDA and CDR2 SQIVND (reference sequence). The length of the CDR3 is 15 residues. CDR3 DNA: TGTGCCAGTAGTAACATGAGACAGGGGCTTCAGCCCCAGCATTTT. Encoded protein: CASSNMRQGLQPQHF.